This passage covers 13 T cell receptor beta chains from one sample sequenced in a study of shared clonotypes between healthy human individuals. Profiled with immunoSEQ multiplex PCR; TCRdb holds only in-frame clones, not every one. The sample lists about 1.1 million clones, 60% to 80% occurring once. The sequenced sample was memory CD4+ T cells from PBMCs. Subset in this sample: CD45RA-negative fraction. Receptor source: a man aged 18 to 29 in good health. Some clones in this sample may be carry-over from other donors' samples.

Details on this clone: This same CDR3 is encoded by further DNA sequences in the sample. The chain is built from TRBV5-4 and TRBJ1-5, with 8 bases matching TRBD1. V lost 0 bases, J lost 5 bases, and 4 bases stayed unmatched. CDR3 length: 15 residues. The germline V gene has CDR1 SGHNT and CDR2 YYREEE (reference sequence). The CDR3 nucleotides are TGTGCCAGCAGCTTGGGACAGGGGATTGATCAGCCCCAGCATTTT. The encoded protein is CASSLGQGIDQPQHF.

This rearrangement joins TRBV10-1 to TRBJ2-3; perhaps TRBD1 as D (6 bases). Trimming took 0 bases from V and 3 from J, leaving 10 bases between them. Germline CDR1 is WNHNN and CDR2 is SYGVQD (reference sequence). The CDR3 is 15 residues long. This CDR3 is CASSESTGWTDTQYF. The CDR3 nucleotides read TGCGCCAGCAGTGAGTCAACAGGGTGGACAGATACGCAGTATTTT.

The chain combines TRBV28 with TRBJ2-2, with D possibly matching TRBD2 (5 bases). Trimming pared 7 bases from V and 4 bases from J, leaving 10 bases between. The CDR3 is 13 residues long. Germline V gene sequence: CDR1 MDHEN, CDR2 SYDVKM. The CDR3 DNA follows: TGTGCCAGCAAAACGAGCGGCACCGGGGAGCTGTTTTTT. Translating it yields CASKTSGTGELFF.

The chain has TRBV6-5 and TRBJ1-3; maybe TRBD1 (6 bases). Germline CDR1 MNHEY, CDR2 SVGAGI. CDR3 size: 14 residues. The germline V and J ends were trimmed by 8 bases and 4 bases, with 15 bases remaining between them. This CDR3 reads CASGVRGLGNTIYF. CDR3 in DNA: TGTGCCAGCGGAGTCAGGGGATTGGGAAACACCATATATTTT.

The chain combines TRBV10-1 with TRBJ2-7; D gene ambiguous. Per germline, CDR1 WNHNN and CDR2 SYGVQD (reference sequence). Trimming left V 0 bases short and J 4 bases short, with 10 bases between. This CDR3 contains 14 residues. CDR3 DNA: TGCGCCAGCAGTGAGTCGAGGCTGCGATACGAGCAGTACTTC. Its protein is CASSESRLRYEQYF.

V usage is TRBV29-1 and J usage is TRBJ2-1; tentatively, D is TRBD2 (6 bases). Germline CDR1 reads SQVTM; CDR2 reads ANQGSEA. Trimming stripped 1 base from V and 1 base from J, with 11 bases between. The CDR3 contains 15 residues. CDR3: CSVEGRAGSYNEQFF. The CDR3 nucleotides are TGCAGCGTTGAAGGGCGGGCGGGATCCTACAATGAGCAGTTCTTC.

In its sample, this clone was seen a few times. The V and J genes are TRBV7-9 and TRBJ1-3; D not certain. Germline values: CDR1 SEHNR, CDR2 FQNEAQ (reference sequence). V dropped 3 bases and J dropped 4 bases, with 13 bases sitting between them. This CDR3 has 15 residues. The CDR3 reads CASSLDQTRGNTIYF. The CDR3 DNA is TGTGCCAGCAGCTTGGATCAGACAAGAGGAAACACCATATATTTT.

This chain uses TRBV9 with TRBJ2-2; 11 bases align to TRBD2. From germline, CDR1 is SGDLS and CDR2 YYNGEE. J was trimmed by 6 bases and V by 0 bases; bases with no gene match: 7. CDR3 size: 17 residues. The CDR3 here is CASSVVSSGRKSGELFF. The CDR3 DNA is TGTGCCAGCAGCGTAGTATCTAGCGGGAGGAAATCCGGGGAGCTGTTTTTT.

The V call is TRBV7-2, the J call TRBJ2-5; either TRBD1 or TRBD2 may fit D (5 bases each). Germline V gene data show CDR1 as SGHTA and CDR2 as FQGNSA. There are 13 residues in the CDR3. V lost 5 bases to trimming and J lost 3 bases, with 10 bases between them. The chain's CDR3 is CASSRGAEETQYF. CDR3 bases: TGTGCCAGCAGCCGAGGGGCTGAAGAGACCCAGTACTTC.

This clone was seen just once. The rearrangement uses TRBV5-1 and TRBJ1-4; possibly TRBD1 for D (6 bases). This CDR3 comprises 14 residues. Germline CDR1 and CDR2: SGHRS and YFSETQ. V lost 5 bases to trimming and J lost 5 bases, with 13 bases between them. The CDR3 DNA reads TGCGCCAGCAGACTTCAGGGGCAGAATGAAAAACTGTTTTTT. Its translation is CASRLQGQNEKLFF. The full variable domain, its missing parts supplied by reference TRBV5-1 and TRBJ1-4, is KAGVTQTPRYLIKTRGQQVTLSCSPISGHRSVSWYQQTPGQGLQFLFEYFSETQRNKGNFPGRFSGRQFSNSRSEMNVSTLELGDSALYLCASRLQGQNEKLFFGSGTQLSVL.

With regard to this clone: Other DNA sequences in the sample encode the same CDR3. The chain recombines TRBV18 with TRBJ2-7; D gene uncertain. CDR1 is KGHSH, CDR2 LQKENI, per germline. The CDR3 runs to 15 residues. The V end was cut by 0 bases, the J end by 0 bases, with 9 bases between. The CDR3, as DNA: TGTGCCAGCTCACCACCCTCCGGTTCCTCCTACGAGCAGTACTTC. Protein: CASSPPSGSSYEQYF.

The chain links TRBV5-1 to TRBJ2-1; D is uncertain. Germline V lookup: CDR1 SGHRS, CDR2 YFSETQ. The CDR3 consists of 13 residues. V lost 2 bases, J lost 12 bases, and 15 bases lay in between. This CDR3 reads CASSFTKESSQFF. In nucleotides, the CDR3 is TGCGCCAGCAGCTTTACTAAGGAATCGTCGCAGTTCTTC.

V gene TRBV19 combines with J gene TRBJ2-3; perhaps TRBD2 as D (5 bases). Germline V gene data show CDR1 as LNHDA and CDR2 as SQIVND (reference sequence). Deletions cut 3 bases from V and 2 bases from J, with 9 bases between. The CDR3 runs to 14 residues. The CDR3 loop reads CASSISSYTDTQYF. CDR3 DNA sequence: TGTGCCAGTAGTATTTCTAGCTACACAGATACGCAGTATTTT.